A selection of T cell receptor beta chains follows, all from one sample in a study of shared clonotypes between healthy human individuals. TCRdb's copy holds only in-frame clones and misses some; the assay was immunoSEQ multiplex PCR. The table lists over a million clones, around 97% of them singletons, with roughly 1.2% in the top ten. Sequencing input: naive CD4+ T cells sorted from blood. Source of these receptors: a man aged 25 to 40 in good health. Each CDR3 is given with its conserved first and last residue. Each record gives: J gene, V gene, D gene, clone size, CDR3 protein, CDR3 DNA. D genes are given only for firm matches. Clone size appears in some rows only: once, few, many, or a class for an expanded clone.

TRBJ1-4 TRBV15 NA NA CATSRVLEGPNEKLFF TGTGCCACCAGCAGAGTACTTGAAGGCCCCAATGAAAAACTGTTTTTT
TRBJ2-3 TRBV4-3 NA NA CASSQEGRGDTQYF TGCGCCAGCAGCCAAGAAGGCCGGGGGGATACGCAGTATTTT
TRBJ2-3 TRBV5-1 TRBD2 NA CASSPPGLAGTDTQYF TGCGCCAGCAGCCCGCCCGGACTAGCAGGCACAGATACGCAGTATTTT
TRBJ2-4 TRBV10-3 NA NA CAISESPAFGATGRNIQYF TGTGCCATCAGTGAGTCACCCGCATTTGGGGCAACAGGGCGGAACATTCAGTACTTC
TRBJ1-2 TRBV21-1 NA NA CASSVLIRGNYGYTF TGTGCCAGCAGCGTATTAATCCGGGGCAACTATGGCTACACCTTC
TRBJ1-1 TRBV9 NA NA CASSVLGSMNTEAFF TGTGCCAGCAGCGTCTTGGGGTCTATGAACACTGAAGCTTTCTTT
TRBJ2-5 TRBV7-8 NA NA CASSPRLPQETQYF TGTGCCAGCAGCCCAAGACTACCCCAAGAGACCCAGTACTTC
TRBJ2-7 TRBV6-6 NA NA CASSYAGGEQYF TGTGCCAGCAGTTACGCCGGCGGGGAGCAGTACTTC
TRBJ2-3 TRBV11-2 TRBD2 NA CASSLARLAGARDTQYF TGTGCCAGCAGCTTAGCTAGACTAGCGGGAGCCAGAGATACGCAGTATTTT
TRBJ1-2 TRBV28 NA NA CASSPGTQDYGYTF TGTGCCAGCAGTCCGGGGACCCAGGACTATGGCTACACCTTC
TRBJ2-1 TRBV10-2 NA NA CASSETPGLRPNNEQFF TGCGCCAGCAGTGAGACACCGGGACTGAGACCTAACAATGAGCAGTTCTTC
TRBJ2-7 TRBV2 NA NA CASNLIGAYEQYF TGTGCCAGCAATCTAATCGGGGCCTACGAGCAGTACTTC
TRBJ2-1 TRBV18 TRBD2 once CASSPPASGNNEQFF TGTGCCAGCTCACCACCCGCTAGCGGTAACAATGAGCAGTTCTTC
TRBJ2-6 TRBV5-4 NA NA CASSLSPFFQSSGANVLTF TGTGCCAGCAGCTTGAGCCCTTTCTTCCAGAGCTCTGGGGCCAACGTCCTGACTTTC
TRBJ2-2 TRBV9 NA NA CASSVATAGELFF TGTGCCAGCAGCGTAGCTACGGCCGGGGAGCTGTTTTTT
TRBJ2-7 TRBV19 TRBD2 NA CASSIARRENSYEQYF TGTGCCAGTAGTATAGCTAGGCGGGAGAACTCCTACGAGCAGTACTTC
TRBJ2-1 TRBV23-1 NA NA CVPGVLYNEQFF TGCGTCCCGGGGGTCCTCTACAATGAGCAGTTCTTC
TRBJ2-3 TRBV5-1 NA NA CASSLAKDTQYF TGCGCCAGCAGCTTGGCAAAAGATACGCAGTATTTT
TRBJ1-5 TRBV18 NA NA CASSPSIGSVNQPQHF TGTGCCAGCTCACCATCCATAGGGTCGGTCAATCAGCCCCAGCATTTT
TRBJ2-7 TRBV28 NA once CASSSGPGVDEQYF TGTGCCAGCAGTTCAGGTCCAGGGGTAGACGAGCAGTACTTC
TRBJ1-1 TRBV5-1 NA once CASSSQETEAFF TGCGCCAGCAGCTCCCAGGAAACTGAAGCTTTCTTT
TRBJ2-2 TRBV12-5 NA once CASGSTGRGNGELFF TGTGCTAGTGGTTCAACAGGGAGGGGGAATGGGGAGCTGTTTTTT
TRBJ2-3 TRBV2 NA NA CASSEISRSPDTQYF TGTGCCAGCAGTGAAATTAGCCGGAGCCCAGATACGCAGTATTTT
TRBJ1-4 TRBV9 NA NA CASSVFPGFNEKLFF TGTGCCAGCAGCGTATTTCCAGGGTTTAATGAAAAACTGTTTTTT
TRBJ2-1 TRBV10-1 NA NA CASSDFNSYNEQFF TGCGCCAGCAGTGATTTTAACTCCTACAATGAGCAGTTCTTC
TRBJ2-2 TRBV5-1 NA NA CASFLGPGELFF TGCGCCAGCTTCTTGGGTCCCGGGGAGCTGTTTTTT
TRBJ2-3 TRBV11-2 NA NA CASIRGPTTSTDTQYF TGTGCCAGCATCAGAGGCCCAACCACCTCCACAGATACGCAGTATTTT
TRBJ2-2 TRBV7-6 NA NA CASSPTGELFF TGTGCCAGCAGCCCGACCGGGGAGCTGTTTTTT
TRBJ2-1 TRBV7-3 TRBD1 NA CASSLTGTYNEQFF TGTGCCAGCAGCTTGACAGGGACCTACAATGAGCAGTTCTTC
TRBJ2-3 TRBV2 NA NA CASKSRVLTDTQYF TGTGCCAGCAAGTCCAGGGTTCTCACAGATACGCAGTATTTT
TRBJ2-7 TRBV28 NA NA CATRSSSSSYEQYF TGTGCCACCCGATCTAGCTCTAGCTCCTACGAGCAGTACTTC
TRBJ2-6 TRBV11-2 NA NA CASSLDRDILLRGRVLTF TGTGCCAGCAGCTTAGATAGGGACATCCTCCTGAGGGGACGCGTCCTGACTTTC
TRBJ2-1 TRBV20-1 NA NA CSAQWNEQFF TGCAGTGCTCAGTGGAATGAGCAGTTCTTC
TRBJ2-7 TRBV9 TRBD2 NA CASSVDLAGGYEQYF TGTGCCAGCAGCGTAGACCTAGCGGGAGGTTACGAGCAGTACTTC
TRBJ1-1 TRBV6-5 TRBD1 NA CASRQDRVNTEAFF TGTGCCAGCAGACAGGACAGGGTGAACACTGAAGCTTTCTTT
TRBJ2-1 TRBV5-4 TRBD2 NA CASSGGTSGSWHNEQFF TGTGCCAGCAGCGGCGGGACTAGCGGGAGTTGGCACAATGAGCAGTTCTTC
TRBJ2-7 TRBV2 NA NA CASSEPGEQYF TGTGCCAGCAGTGAGCCCGGCGAGCAGTACTTC
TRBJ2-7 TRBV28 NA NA CASATGQNYEQYF TGTGCCAGCGCTACGGGACAAAACTACGAGCAGTACTTC
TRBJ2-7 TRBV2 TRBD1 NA CASSEAGGTGGYEQYF TGTGCCAGCAGTGAAGCGGGAGGGACAGGGGGGTACGAGCAGTACTTC
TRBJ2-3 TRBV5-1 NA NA CASRKEPGVDTQYF TGCGCCAGCAGAAAGGAGCCGGGAGTAGATACGCAGTATTTT
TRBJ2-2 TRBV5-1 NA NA CASSHQGDTGELFF TGCGCCAGCAGCCACCAAGGTGACACCGGGGAGCTGTTTTTT
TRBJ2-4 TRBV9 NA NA CASSTPSVGSLAKNIQYF TGTGCCAGCAGCACCCCATCCGTGGGCAGCTTAGCCAAAAACATTCAGTACTTC
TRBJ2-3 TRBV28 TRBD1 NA CASSKTTTGYTDTQYF TGTGCCAGCAGTAAAACCACGACAGGGTACACAGATACGCAGTATTTT
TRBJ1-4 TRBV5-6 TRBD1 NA CASSLGQGLKLFF TGTGCCAGCAGCTTAGGACAGGGTTTAAAACTGTTTTTT
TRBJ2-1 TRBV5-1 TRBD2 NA CASSLDTSGSDEQFF TGCGCCAGCAGCTTGGATACTAGCGGGAGCGATGAGCAGTTCTTC
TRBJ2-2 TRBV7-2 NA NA CASSFGPSTGELFF TGTGCCAGCAGCTTCGGCCCATCCACCGGGGAGCTGTTTTTT
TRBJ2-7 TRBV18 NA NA CASSGVDSHEQYF TGTGCCAGCTCCGGCGTAGATTCCCACGAGCAGTACTTC
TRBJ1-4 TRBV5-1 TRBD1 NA CASSLTGGGEVRGKLFF TGCGCCAGCAGCCTTACAGGGGGCGGTGAAGTGAGGGGAAAACTGTTTTTT
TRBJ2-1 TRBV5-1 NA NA CASSLGQPYNEQFF TGCGCCAGCAGCTTGGGGCAGCCCTACAATGAGCAGTTCTTC
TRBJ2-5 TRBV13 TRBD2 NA CASSSKTSSTGETQYF TGTGCCAGCAGCTCCAAGACTAGCAGTACCGGGGAGACCCAGTACTTC